Shown below are 21 T cell receptor beta chains from a single sample sequenced in a study of T-cell memory formation after mild COVID-19. TCRdb called the 5' RACE reads again in MiXCR, with one record for every CDR3 protein. This sample has fewer than 350,000 distinct CDR3 sequences, with more than 15% found just once. The sample was PBMCs or a T cell subset sorted from them (not recorded which). The receptors come from a man between 18 and 29 years old who had mild COVID-19 (a few samples of this study predate the infection). Cell type and time point are not known.

The CDR3 region has the DNA TGTGCCAGCAGTTTTGACGGTCGGGGGCAGTTCTTC. It codes for CASSFDGRGQFF. The genes are TRBV12-3 or TRBV12-4 and TRBJ2-1; D might be TRBD2 (5 bases). The CDR3 runs to 12 residues. Trimming shortened V by 3 bases and J by 12 bases, and 12 bases separated the two germline ends.

The DNA of the CDR3 is TGCAGTGCTAGCCGGGAGCACAGGAATTCACCCCTCCACTTT. Its translation: CSASREHRNSPLHF. The chain employs TRBV20-1 and TRBJ1-6; D is possibly TRBD1 (5 bases). The CDR3 has 14 residues. V was pared by 3 bases and J by 7 bases, with 13 bases between. Per the germline V gene, CDR1 is DFQATT and CDR2 is SNEGSKA (reference sequence).

This clonotype was picked up a small number of times. The chain employs TRBV6-4 and TRBJ2-3, with TRBD2 matching 8 bases. Germline loops: CDR1 MRHNA, CDR2 SNTAGT. The CDR3 totals 15 residues. The ends lost 3 bases at V and 1 base at J; junction bases unmatched: 3. CDR3 protein: CASSEGAGGTDTQYF. In DNA form, the CDR3 reads TGTGCCAGCAGTGAGGGAGCGGGGGGCACAGATACGCAGTATTTT.

The chain links TRBV19 to TRBJ2-7; 9 nucleotides align to TRBD2. Germline lookup yields CDR1 LNHDA and CDR2 SQIVND (reference sequence). The CDR3 is made up of 16 amino acids. V dropped 3 bases and J dropped 0; count of bases not matched to a gene: 6. The CDR3 sequence is CASSIGSGGLSYEQYF. The CDR3 bases are TGTGCCAGTAGTATCGGAAGCGGGGGGCTCTCCTACGAGCAGTACTTC.

J is TRBJ2-7 and V is TRBV20-1, with D unclear. The ends were cut back, 6 bases at V and 0 bases at J, with 9 bases in the middle. The CDR3 is 12 residues long. Germline CDR1 DFQATT, CDR2 SNEGSKA (reference sequence). The CDR3 sequence: CSALLNSYEQYF. The DNA for the CDR3 is TGCAGTGCCCTACTCAACTCCTACGAGCAGTACTTC.

The chain couples TRBV7-2 to TRBJ2-1; 12 nucleotides agree with TRBD2. CDR3 size: 15 residues. Germline V CDR1 and CDR2: SGHTA, FQGNSA. The ends lost 6 bases at V and 7 bases at J; junction bases unmatched: 7. CDR3 sequence: CASSYTSGGWNEQFF. The DNA of the CDR3 is TGTGCCAGCAGTTACACTAGCGGGGGGTGGAATGAGCAGTTCTTC.

The table lists this clonotype with a few counts. This chain joins TRBV4-3 and TRBJ2-7, with D perhaps TRBD1 (6 bases). Between the trimmed V and J ends, which lost 8 bases and 6 bases, there was a span of 17 bases. Germline values: CDR1 LGHNA, CDR2 YSLEER. The CDR3 is 13 residues long. The CDR3 loop reads CASGYQQGVEQYF. CDR3 nucleotide sequence: TGCGCCAGCGGGTACCAACAGGGAGTCGAGCAGTACTTC.

A few counts support this clonotype. The chain uses TRBV4-1 and TRBJ2-7; D gene uncertain. CDR3 length: 14 amino acids. Trimming removed 0 bases at V and 6 bases at J, with 12 bases between. Germline CDR1 MGHRA, CDR2 YSYEKL. The CDR3 is CASSQEPARSEQYF. The CDR3 region has the DNA TGCGCCAGCAGCCAAGAACCGGCGAGGAGCGAGCAGTACTTC.

This clonotype was seen ten or more times. The rearrangement links TRBV12-3 or TRBV12-4 to TRBJ2-7, with TRBD2 as a possible D gene (5 bases). Trimming took off 1 base at V and 6 bases at J, with 7 bases between the two ends. The CDR3 length is 12 residues. The CDR3 nucleotides read TGTGCCAGCAGTTTAGGCCGGGGCGAGCAGTACGTC. The encoded protein is CASSLGRGEQYV.

This clonotype came up a few times. This chain connects TRBV2 to TRBJ2-1; 8 bases align to TRBD1. This CDR3 has 16 amino acids. Trimming took 3 bases from V and 1 from J; bases not matched to a gene: 5. CDR1 and CDR2 from the germline V gene are SNHLY and FYNNEI. The CDR3 spells CASSETGETSYNEQFF. As DNA, the CDR3 is TGTGCCAGCAGTGAGACAGGGGAGACGTCCTACAATGAGCAGTTCTTC.

This clonotype has more than one count but fewer than ten. The genes are TRBV4-2 and TRBJ2-2, with TRBD2 identical over 9 bases. V lost 0 bases to trimming and J lost 4 bases; unmatched junction nucleotides: 6. Per germline, CDR1 LGHNA and CDR2 YNFKEQ. The CDR3 is made up of 17 amino acids. The CDR3 DNA follows: TGTGCCAGCAGCCAAGATTGGCGGGGGGGCCCCACCGGGGAGCTGTTTTTT. This translates into CASSQDWRGGPTGELFF.

The V call is TRBV29-1, the J call TRBJ2-1; 9 bases fit TRBD2. The junction had 24 bases not matched to a gene; V was cut back by 7 bases and J by 8 bases. Germline V gene data show CDR1 as SQVTM and CDR2 as ANQGSEA. The CDR3 has 18 residues. CDR3 protein: CSAQGGELAGGPLDEQFF. As DNA, the CDR3 is TGCAGCGCCCAGGGGGGGGAACTAGCGGGCGGGCCTCTGGATGAGCAGTTCTTC.

The chain carries TRBV12-3 or TRBV12-4 and TRBJ1-1; D is possibly TRBD1 (5 bases). There are 14 residues in the CDR3. V was clipped by 3 bases and J by 1 base, with 9 bases between them. The CDR3 DNA sequence: TGTGCCAGCAGTTTGAGGGACGGGAACACTGAAGCTTTCTTT. Amino acids: CASSLRDGNTEAFF.

This clonotype has more than one count but fewer than ten. In DNA form, the CDR3 reads TGCGCCAGCAGCTTGGTTACAGGGGTTGCGGGCACTGAAGCTTTCTTT. Translation: CASSLVTGVAGTEAFF. The V and J genes are TRBV5-1 and TRBJ1-1; TRBD1 matches at 7 bases. The CDR3 loop spans 16 amino acids. V dropped 0 bases and J dropped 4; count of bases not matched to a gene: 9. Germline values: CDR1 SGHRS, CDR2 YFSETQ. The full variable domain, completed using reference TRBV5-1 and TRBJ1-1, is KAGVTQTPRYLIKTRGQQVTLSCSPISGHRSVSWYQQTPGQGLQFLFEYFSETQRNKGNFPGRFSGRQFSNSRSEMNVSTLELGDSALYLCASSLVTGVAGTEAFFGQGTRLTVV.

The chain employs TRBV3-1 and TRBJ2-7; D is undetermined. From germline, CDR1 is LGHDT and CDR2 YNNKEL (reference sequence). The length of the CDR3 is 15 residues. Trimming left V 1 base short and J 3 bases short, with 13 bases between. The CDR3 DNA follows: TGTGCCAGCAGCCAAGCCCCCACAGACCGCTACGAGCAGTACTTC. It is translated as CASSQAPTDRYEQYF.

The chain combines TRBV5-8 with TRBJ1-2; no definite D call. The CDR3 has 13 amino acids. Germline lookup yields CDR1 SGHTS and CDR2 YDEGEE. V lost 2 bases to trimming and J lost 4 bases, with 9 bases between them. CDR3 sequence (DNA): TGTGCCAGCAGCTTCAGTGGGGTCTATGGCTACACCTTC. Translated: CASSFSGVYGYTF.

This clonotype showed up many times. The chain has TRBV12-3 or TRBV12-4 and TRBJ2-5, with TRBD1 matching over 9 bases. J gave up 5 bases and V 2 bases, and 3 bases lay outside the gene matches. This CDR3 is built from 14 residues. Here the CDR3 reads CASSLRQGDETQYF. CDR3 bases: TGTGCCAGCAGTTTACGACAGGGGGACGAGACCCAGTACTTC.

The chain uses TRBV25-1 and TRBJ1-6, with TRBD1 matching 8 bases. The CDR3 contains 15 residues. The V gene end was trimmed by 7 bases and the J gene end by 2 bases; junction bases not matched to a gene: 4. The germline CDR1 and CDR2 sequences are MGHDK and SYGVNS. The CDR3 coding sequence is TGTGCCAGCAATGGGACAGGCACCTATAATTCACCCCTCCACTTT. It specifies CASNGTGTYNSPLHF.

This clonotype has a handful of counts. The chain combines TRBV4-3 with TRBJ2-3; TRBD2 is a possible D gene (7 bases). The CDR3 extends over 16 amino acids. The germline V gene encodes CDR1 LGHNA and CDR2 YSLEER. V was shortened by 4 bases and J by 4 bases, with 18 bases between the two germline ends. The CDR3 sequence is CASSRWGRGEADTQYF. The CDR3 DNA reads as TGCGCCAGCAGCCGCTGGGGGAGGGGGGAGGCAGATACGCAGTATTTT.

The chain joins TRBV7-2 to TRBJ2-7, with 9 bases fitting TRBD2. Germline CDR1 reads SGHTA; CDR2 reads FQGNSA. CDR3 length: 13 amino acids. Trimming took 3 bases from V and 4 from J; bases not matched to a gene: 1. CDR3 residues: CASSLTSGYEQYV. The CDR3 coding sequence is TGTGCCAGCAGCTTGACTAGCGGTTACGAGCAGTACGTC.

This sequence joins TRBV10-3 and TRBJ2-5; D is undetermined. The germline CDR1 and CDR2 sequences are ENHRY and SYGVKD. CDR3 size: 14 residues. V was shortened by 6 bases and J by 9 bases, with 20 bases between the two germline ends. This CDR3 reads CAISRMSAPEPQYF. The CDR3 bases are TGTGCCATCAGCCGAATGTCCGCTCCTGAACCCCAGTACTTC.